One sample yielded the 2 T cell receptor beta chains listed below, sequenced in a study of blood T cell repertoires in COVID-19. Some clones are missing from TCRdb's copy, which holds only in-frame ones; the method was immunoSEQ multiplex PCR. The sample includes 350,000 to 400,000 clones, about 89% seen only once; the top ten take about 0.83%. Sequencing was performed on PBMCs or T cells enriched from blood (not recorded which). The source is a middle-aged woman who had been exposed to COVID-19.

The rearrangement uses TRBV18 and TRBJ1-1; TRBD1 matches at 7 bases. V shed 2 bases, J shed 1 base, and the junction held 4 bases outside the gene matches. This CDR3 comprises 15 residues. CDR1 is KGHSH, CDR2 LQKENI, per germline. CDR3 loop: CASSPTGTENTEAFF. The CDR3 region has the DNA TGTGCCAGCTCACCAACCGGGACAGAGAACACTGAAGCTTTCTTT.

The chain joins TRBV2 to TRBJ2-2; no definite D call. V was pared by 2 bases and J by 1 base, with 5 bases between. There are 14 residues in the CDR3. CDR1 and CDR2 (germline): SNHLY, FYNNEI. CDR3 region: CASSETGNTGELFF. Written as DNA, the CDR3 is TGTGCCAGCAGTGAAACGGGGAACACCGGGGAGCTGTTTTTT.